This T cell receptor beta chain was identified during a study of blood T cell repertoires in COVID-19. As for the study in general: Samples representing acute and convalescent COVID-19 were sourced from the United States, Italy and Spain. In each case, the material was cDNA or gDNA derived from T cells, B-cell-depleted T cells, or PBMCs.

The junction had 7 bases not matched to a gene; V was cut back by 2 bases and J by 5 bases. The CDR3 covers 15 residues. The germline V gene has CDR1 SGHDT and CDR2 YYEEEE. Original methodology: For nucleated cells, counts were estimated from reference gene primer amplification. Clones were read by immunoSEQ multiplex PCR, and TCRdb kept only the in-frame ones, dropping some. D and trimming were read from the DNA, whereas the V and J calls and clone size are those reported in that table. The data contain around 250,000 clones, around 83% of them singletons. Sample: peripheral blood. This chain joins TRBV5-6 and TRBJ1-5; 7 nucleotides agree with TRBD1. The TCR sequence derives from a woman in her thirties or forties who had recovered from COVID-19. CDR3 sequence (DNA): TGTGCCAGCAGCTTCCGACAGGGTGTGGATCAGCCCCAGCATTTT. Its protein product is CASSFRQGVDQPQHF.